The 18 T cell receptor beta chains below were found in one sample sequenced in a study of cytomegalovirus exposure and HLA in healthy donors. The PCR contained 60 Vbeta and 13 Jbeta primers. This table comes from immunoSEQ multiplex PCR, and its TCRdb copy is limited to in-frame clones, with some not included. The sample features under 250,000 clones, with 1.1% in its top ten. The material sequenced was PBMCs. All receptors come from a girl aged 2 to 10 in good health and CMV-seropositive.

The CDR3 reads CASRDTNEQYF. DNA for the CDR3: TGTGCCAGCAGGGATACTAACGAGCAGTACTTC. The chain couples TRBV28 to TRBJ2-7, with no clear D. The ends were cut back, 6 bases at V and 5 bases at J, with 8 bases in the middle. CDR1 is MDHEN, CDR2 SYDVKM, per germline. This CDR3 comprises 11 residues.

J is TRBJ2-7 and V is TRBV10-3; tentatively, D is TRBD2 (5 bases). CDR1 and CDR2 (germline): ENHRY, SYGVKD. The CDR3 contains 15 residues. Trimming removed 6 bases at V and 3 bases at J, with 18 bases between. In DNA form, the CDR3 reads TGTGCCATCAGAGGACTCCCTCCCCATCACTACGAGCAGTACTTC. Its translation: CAIRGLPPHHYEQYF.

The genes are TRBV7-6 and TRBJ2-3; D remains unclear. The CDR3 totals 12 residues. Germline CDR1 is SGHVS and CDR2 is FNYEAQ. V was trimmed by 2 bases and J by 5 bases, leaving 5 bases between them. The CDR3 bases are TGTGCCAGCAGCTTAATGCGAGATACGCAGTATTTT. The encoded protein is CASSLMRDTQYF.

V usage is TRBV5-1 and J usage is TRBJ2-5; a weak D match, TRBD1 (6 bases). V gave up 2 bases and J gave up 0 bases, with 11 bases separating them. CDR3 size: 15 residues. Germline V gene lookup returns CDR1 SGHRS and CDR2 YFSETQ. The CDR3 here is CASSFRGNNQETQYF. The CDR3 bases are TGCGCCAGCAGCTTTAGGGGGAATAACCAAGAGACCCAGTACTTC. Full variable domain (missing parts from reference TRBV5-1 and TRBJ2-5): KAGVTQTPRYLIKTRGQQVTLSCSPISGHRSVSWYQQTPGQGLQFLFEYFSETQRNKGNFPGRFSGRQFSNSRSEMNVSTLELGDSALYLCASSFRGNNQETQYFGPGTRLLVL.

CDR3 in amino acids: CASIRGNEQFF. The CDR3 DNA follows: TGTGCCAGTATTCGGGGCAATGAGCAGTTCTTC. The chain links TRBV19 to TRBJ2-1; maybe TRBD2 (5 bases). The length of the CDR3 is 11 residues. Trimming left V 7 bases short and J 6 bases short, with 7 bases between. Germline CDR1 reads LNHDA; CDR2 reads SQIVND (reference sequence).

The chain carries TRBV29-1 and TRBJ2-3, with 7 bases that match TRBD2. In germline, CDR1 is SQVTM, CDR2 ANQGSEA. The CDR3 is made up of 14 amino acids. V shed 8 bases, J shed 0 bases, and the junction held 8 bases outside the gene matches. DNA for the CDR3: TGCAGCCTGGGGGGGAGGCTCAGCACAGATACGCAGTATTTT. Amino acids: CSLGGRLSTDTQYF.

The gene calls are TRBV28 and TRBJ2-1; 10 bases are a match to TRBD2. Germline V lookup: CDR1 MDHEN, CDR2 SYDVKM. The CDR3 totals 19 residues. V dropped 5 bases and J dropped 5; count of bases not matched to a gene: 18. As DNA, the CDR3 is TGTGCCAGCAGTCCCCCCGGGCTAGCGGGAGATCGGGGAGACAATGAGCAGTTCTTC. Amino acids: CASSPPGLAGDRGDNEQFF.

The rearrangement links TRBV5-1 to TRBJ2-3; 12 positions match TRBD2. The CDR3 contains 14 residues. Germline trimming cut 4 bases from V and 5 bases from J; bases unmatched to any gene: 2. Germline loops: CDR1 SGHRS, CDR2 YFSETQ. CDR3 DNA: TGCGCCAGCAGCCGACTAGCGGGAGAAGATACGCAGTATTTT. Encoded protein: CASSRLAGEDTQYF. The variable domain in full, completed from reference TRBV5-1 and TRBJ2-3, reads KAGVTQTPRYLIKTRGQQVTLSCSPISGHRSVSWYQQTPGQGLQFLFEYFSETQRNKGNFPGRFSGRQFSNSRSEMNVSTLELGDSALYLCASSRLAGEDTQYFGPGTRLTVL.

The gene calls are TRBV6-5 and TRBJ2-7; 8 bases align to TRBD1. After removal of 5 bases from V and 5 bases from J, the junction contained 5 bases not matched to a gene. The CDR3 totals 13 residues. Germline CDR1 reads MNHEY; CDR2 reads SVGAGI. CDR3 nucleotide sequence: TGTGCCAGCAGTCCCAGGGGGCGCCACGAGCAGTACTTC. Its translation: CASSPRGRHEQYF.

V gene TRBV19 combines with J gene TRBJ2-1, with a possible D match to TRBD1 (6 bases). CDR3 size: 17 residues. V lost 6 bases and J 0 bases, leaving 18 bases between the germline ends. Germline CDR1 and CDR2: LNHDA and SQIVND (reference sequence). CDR3 in DNA: TGTGCCAGTAGAGACACACAGGGTCCCCTCTCCTACAATGAGCAGTTCTTC. Its protein product is CASRDTQGPLSYNEQFF.

V and J are TRBV5-1 and TRBJ2-1; D is perhaps TRBD1 (5 bases). The V gene's germline CDR1 is SGHRS and CDR2 YFSETQ. Trimming pared 2 bases from V and 4 bases from J, leaving 13 bases between. The length of the CDR3 is 15 residues. CDR3 residues: CASSFDSRGYNEQFF. CDR3 bases: TGCGCCAGCAGCTTTGACAGTCGCGGATACAATGAGCAGTTCTTC.

The chain is built from TRBV19 and TRBJ1-1, with 9 bases that match TRBD1. Germline CDR1 reads LNHDA; CDR2 reads SQIVND (reference sequence). Germline trimming cut 4 bases from V and 6 bases from J; bases unmatched to any gene: 3. The length of the CDR3 is 13 residues. CDR3 DNA sequence: TGTGCCAGTAGTAAGGGACAGGGCGCTGAAGCTTTCTTT. Translated, it gives CASSKGQGAEAFF.

The genes are TRBV19 and TRBJ2-7; TRBD2 aligns across 9 bases. The trim removed 5 bases at V and 6 bases at J, leaving 5 bases unmatched. The V gene's germline CDR1 is LNHDA and CDR2 SQIVND (reference sequence). The CDR3 runs to 13 residues. In DNA, the CDR3 is TGTGCCAGTAGTCAGGCGGGAGGGCCCGAGCAGTACTTC. Translation: CASSQAGGPEQYF. Based on the CDR3 plus reference TRBV19 and TRBJ2-7, the full variable domain is DGGITQSPKYLFRKEGQNVTLSCEQNLNHDAMYWYRQDPGQGLRLIYYSQIVNDFQKGDIAEGYSVSREKKESFPLTVTSAQKNPTAFYLCASSQAGGPEQYFGPGTRLTVT.

This chain uses TRBV7-2 with TRBJ2-5; a weak D match, TRBD2 (6 bases). This CDR3 is built from 15 residues. The germline V gene encodes CDR1 SGHTA and CDR2 FQGNSA. V lost 0 bases to trimming and J lost 5 bases, with 13 bases between them. CDR3 sequence: CASSLAGGSGETQYF. The CDR3 DNA reads TGTGCCAGCAGCTTAGCAGGTGGGAGCGGGGAGACCCAGTACTTC.

The gene calls are TRBV10-1 and TRBJ2-3; 10 positions agree with TRBD1. The CDR3 totals 16 residues. Germline CDR1 is WNHNN and CDR2 is SYGVQD (reference sequence). In DNA, the CDR3 is TGCGTCAGGACCGGGAGGGTAGGGACAGGGGTTGATACGCAGTATTTT. This translates into CVRTGRVGTGVDTQYF.

This chain connects TRBV28 to TRBJ1-3; D may be TRBD1 (6 bases). Deletions cut 5 bases from V and 0 bases from J, with 14 bases between. CDR1 MDHEN and CDR2 SYDVKM come from the germline V gene. The CDR3 has 16 amino acids. The CDR3 is CASSGPDRPSGNTIYF. The CDR3 nucleotides read TGTGCCAGCAGTGGGCCCGACAGGCCCTCTGGAAACACCATATATTTT. Based on the CDR3 plus reference TRBV28 and TRBJ1-3, the full variable domain is DVKVTQSSRYLVKRTGEKVFLECVQDMDHENMFWYRQDPGLGLRLIYFSYDVKMKEKGDIPEGYSVSREKKERFSLILESASTNQTSMYLCASSGPDRPSGNTIYFGEGSWLTVV.

V and J are TRBV29-1 and TRBJ2-2; 8 nucleotides agree with TRBD1. The V segment lost 2 bases and the J segment 2 bases; nucleotides outside the gene matches: 4. CDR3 size: 15 residues. Looked up from germline, CDR1 is SQVTM and CDR2 is ANQGSEA. CDR3 DNA: TGCAGCGTTGAAAGGGCAGGGGGCAACACCGGGGAGCTGTTTTTT. Translating gives CSVERAGGNTGELFF.

This chain connects TRBV7-8 to TRBJ2-7; 11 bases match TRBD1. Germline V CDR1 and CDR2: SGHVS, FQNEAQ. The CDR3 extends over 15 amino acids. J was trimmed by 3 bases and V by 4 bases; bases with no gene match: 5. The CDR3, as DNA: TGTGCCAGCAGCTCGGGACAGGGGGGAAGCTACGAGCAGTACTTC. Translating gives CASSSGQGGSYEQYF.